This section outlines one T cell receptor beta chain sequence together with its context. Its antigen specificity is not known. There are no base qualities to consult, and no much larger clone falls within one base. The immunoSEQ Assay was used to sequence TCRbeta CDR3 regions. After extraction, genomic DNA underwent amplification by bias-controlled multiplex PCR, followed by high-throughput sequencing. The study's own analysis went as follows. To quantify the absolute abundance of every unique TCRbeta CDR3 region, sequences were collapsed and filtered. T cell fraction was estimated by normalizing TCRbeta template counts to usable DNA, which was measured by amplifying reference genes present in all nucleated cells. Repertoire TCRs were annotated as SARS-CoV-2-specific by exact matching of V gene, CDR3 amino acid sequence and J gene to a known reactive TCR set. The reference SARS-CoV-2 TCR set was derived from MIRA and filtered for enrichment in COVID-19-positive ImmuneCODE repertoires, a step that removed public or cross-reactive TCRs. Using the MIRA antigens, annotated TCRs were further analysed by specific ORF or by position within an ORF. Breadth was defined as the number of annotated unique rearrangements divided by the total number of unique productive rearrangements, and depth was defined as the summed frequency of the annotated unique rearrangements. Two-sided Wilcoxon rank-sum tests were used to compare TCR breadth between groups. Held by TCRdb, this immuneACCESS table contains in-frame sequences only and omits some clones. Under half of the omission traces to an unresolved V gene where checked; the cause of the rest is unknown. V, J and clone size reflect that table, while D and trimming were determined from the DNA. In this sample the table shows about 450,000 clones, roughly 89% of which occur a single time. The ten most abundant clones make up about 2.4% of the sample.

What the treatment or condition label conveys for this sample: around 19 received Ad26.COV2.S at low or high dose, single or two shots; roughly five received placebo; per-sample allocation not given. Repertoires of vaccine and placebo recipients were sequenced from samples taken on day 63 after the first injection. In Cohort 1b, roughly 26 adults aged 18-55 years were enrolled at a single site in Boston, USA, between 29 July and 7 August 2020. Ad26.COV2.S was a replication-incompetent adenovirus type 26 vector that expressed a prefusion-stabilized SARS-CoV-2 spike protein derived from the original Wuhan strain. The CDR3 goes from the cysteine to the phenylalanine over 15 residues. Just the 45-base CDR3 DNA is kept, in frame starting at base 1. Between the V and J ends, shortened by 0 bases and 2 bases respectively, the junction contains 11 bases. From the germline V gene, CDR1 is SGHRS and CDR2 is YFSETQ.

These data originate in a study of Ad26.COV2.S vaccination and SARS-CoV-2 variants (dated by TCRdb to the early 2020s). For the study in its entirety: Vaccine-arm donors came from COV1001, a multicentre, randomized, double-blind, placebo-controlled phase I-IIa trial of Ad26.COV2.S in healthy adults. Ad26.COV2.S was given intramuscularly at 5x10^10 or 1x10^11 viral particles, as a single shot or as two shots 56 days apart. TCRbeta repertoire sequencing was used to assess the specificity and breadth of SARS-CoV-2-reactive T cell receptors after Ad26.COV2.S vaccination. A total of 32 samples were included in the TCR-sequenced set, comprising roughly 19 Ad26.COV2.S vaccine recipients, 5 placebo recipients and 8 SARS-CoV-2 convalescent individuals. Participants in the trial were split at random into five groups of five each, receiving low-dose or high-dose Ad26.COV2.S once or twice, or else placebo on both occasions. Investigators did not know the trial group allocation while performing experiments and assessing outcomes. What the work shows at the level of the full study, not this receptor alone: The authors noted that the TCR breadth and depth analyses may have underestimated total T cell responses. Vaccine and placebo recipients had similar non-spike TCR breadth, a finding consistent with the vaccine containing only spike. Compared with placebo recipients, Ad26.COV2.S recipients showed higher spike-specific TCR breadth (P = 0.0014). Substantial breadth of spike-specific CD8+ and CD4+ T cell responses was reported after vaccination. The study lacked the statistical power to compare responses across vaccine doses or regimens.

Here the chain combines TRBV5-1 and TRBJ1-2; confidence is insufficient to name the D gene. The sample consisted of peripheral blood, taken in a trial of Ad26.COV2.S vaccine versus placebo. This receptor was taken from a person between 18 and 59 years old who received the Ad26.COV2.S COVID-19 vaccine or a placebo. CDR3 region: CASSLGGIGNYGYTF. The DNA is TGCGCCAGCAGCTTGGGTGGCATAGGAAACTATGGCTACACCTTC.